Listed below are T cell receptor beta chains from one sample, sequenced in a study of OX40 agonist ivuxolimab in advanced cancers. Sequencing was performed with immunoSEQ multiplex PCR; in TCRdb, only in-frame clones are kept and a portion is missing. The data contain 45,000 or so clones, approximately 85% of them singletons. The sample here was CD4+ or CD8+ T cells sorted from blood, taken in a trial of the OX40 agonist ivuxolimab. The receptors were sampled from an adult with an advanced solid tumor such as melanoma, head and neck, liver or kidney cancer. CDR3s include the opening cysteine and the closing phenylalanine or tryptophan. The D gene is left open where the match is weak. A clone size is listed for some rows: how often the clone was seen (once, few, many), or a class if it is expanded.

cdr3_aa cdr3_nt v_call clone_size j_call d_call
CASSFGGTEMWDTEAFF TGTGCCAGCAGCTTCGGGGGGACAGAGATGTGGGACACTGAAGCTTTCTTT TRBV7-6 - TRBJ1-1 TRBD1
CASTNGVEGETQYF TGTGCCAGCACCAACGGGGTCGAGGGAGAGACCCAGTACTTC TRBV6-5 - TRBJ2-5 -
CASSSVRDNLKGYTF TGTGCCAGCAGCTCGGTCCGGGACAACCTGAAAGGCTACACTTTC TRBV5-6 - TRBJ1-2 -
CASSSRQGGPGELFF TGTGCCAGCAGCTCCAGACAGGGGGGACCCGGGGAGCTGTTTTTT TRBV7-8 - TRBJ2-2 TRBD1
CASSLNRVGQPQHF TGTGCCAGCAGTTTAAACAGGGTAGGTCAGCCCCAGCATTTT TRBV27 - TRBJ1-5 -
CASSEAAGDNSPLHF TGTGCCAGCAGTGAAGCGGCAGGAGACAATTCACCCCTCCACTTT TRBV6-1 - TRBJ1-6 -
CASRITGTRFYEQYF TGTGCCAGCAGAATTACCGGGACTAGATTTTACGAGCAGTACTTC TRBV27 - TRBJ2-7 TRBD2
CASSESGAGVNYGYTF TGTGCCAGCAGTGAATCAGGGGCTGGGGTTAACTATGGCTACACCTTC TRBV2 - TRBJ1-2 -
CASSLQGVRNGANVLTF TGTGCCAGCAGTTTGCAGGGGGTTCGTAATGGGGCCAACGTCCTGACTTTC TRBV27 - TRBJ2-6 TRBD1
CASSQDRIRNQPQHF TGCGCCAGCAGCCAAGACAGAATCCGCAATCAGCCCCAGCATTTT TRBV4-3 - TRBJ1-5 -
CASSIARNQPQHF TGTGCCAGTAGTATAGCCCGGAATCAGCCCCAGCATTTT TRBV19 - TRBJ1-5 -
CASSYSRVMNTEAFF TGTGCCAGCAGTTACTCTCGCGTGATGAACACTGAAGCTTTCTTT TRBV6-5 - TRBJ1-1 -
CASSYGPGNTEAFF TGCGCCAGCAGCTATGGACCCGGGAACACTGAAGCTTTCTTT TRBV4-3 few TRBJ1-1 -
CASSQEVQGAPLHF TGCGCCAGCAGCCAAGAAGTGCAGGGTGCACCCCTCCACTTT TRBV4-1 few TRBJ1-6 -
CASSEFGTGTNEQFF TGTGCCAGCAGTGAATTTGGGACAGGGACCAATGAGCAGTTCTTC TRBV6-1 many TRBJ2-1 TRBD1
CASSEGSNAETQYF TGTGCCAGCAGTGAAGGTTCTAATGCGGAGACCCAGTACTTC TRBV6-4 - TRBJ2-5 -
CASSLGTGTYNSPLHF TGTGCCAGCAGCTTGGGGACAGGGACCTATAATTCACCCCTCCACTTT TRBV5-8 few TRBJ1-6 TRBD1
CASSVGGRLFF TGTGCCAGCAGCGTAGGGGGCAGGTTGTTCTTC TRBV9 - TRBJ2-1 -
CASTWNTEAFF TGTGCCAGCACATGGAACACTGAAGCTTTCTTT TRBV6-4 - TRBJ1-1 -
CASRPQEGNTEAFF TGTGCCAGCAGGCCCCAAGAGGGGAACACTGAAGCTTTCTTT TRBV27 - TRBJ1-1 -
CASSRHIWAGELFF TGTGCCAGCAGCCGACATATTTGGGCCGGGGAGCTGTTTTTT TRBV5-6 - TRBJ2-2 -
CASSQDYQSTNEKLFF TGCGCCAGCAGCCAAGATTATCAATCAACTAATGAAAAACTGTTTTTT TRBV4-3 - TRBJ1-4 -
CASSHEKTGGQGADTQYF TGTGCCAGCAGCCATGAGAAGACAGGGGGACAGGGGGCAGATACGCAGTATTTT TRBV7-6 - TRBJ2-3 TRBD1
CASSSRTTNTGELFF TGTGCCAGCAGCTCTAGGACGACGAACACCGGGGAGCTGTTTTTT TRBV7-9 few TRBJ2-2 -
CASSLGVSEGVANEKLFF TGTGCCAGCAGCTTGGGGGTTTCCGAAGGGGTAGCTAATGAAAAACTGTTTTTT TRBV5-6 - TRBJ1-4 -
CASSPTGTSYNEQFF TGTGCCAGTAGTCCCACGGGAACCTCCTACAATGAGCAGTTCTTC TRBV19 - TRBJ2-1 -
CASSVPQVMSSYNSPLHF TGTGCCAGCAGTGTCCCACAGGTGATGAGCTCCTATAATTCACCCCTCCACTTT TRBV6-1 - TRBJ1-6 -
CASGLIWTGEMGELFF TGTGCTAGTGGTTTGATTTGGACAGGGGAGATGGGGGAGCTGTTTTTT TRBV12-5 - TRBJ2-2 TRBD1
CASSPGDMSNQPQHF TGTGCCAGCAGTCCCGGGGACATGAGCAATCAGCCCCAGCATTTT TRBV27 - TRBJ1-5 -
CASSILAGSSYNEQFF TGTGCCAGCAGCATTCTAGCGGGGAGCTCCTACAATGAGCAGTTCTTC TRBV7-3 - TRBJ2-1 TRBD2
CASSLGVLGTDQPQHF TGCGCCAGCAGCCTAGGAGTCTTGGGGACAGATCAGCCCCAGCATTTT TRBV4-1 - TRBJ1-5 TRBD1
CASSLLAGGGETQYF TGTGCCAGCAGCTTGTTGGCAGGGGGCGGAGAGACCCAGTACTTC TRBV5-4 few TRBJ2-5 TRBD1
CASSTPRGRNTEAFF TGTGCCAGCAGTACACCCAGGGGCCGGAACACTGAAGCTTTCTTT TRBV6-6 - TRBJ1-1 -
CASSVGVPVSGANVLTF TGTGCCAGCAGCGTAGGCGTTCCAGTCTCTGGGGCCAACGTCCTGACTTTC TRBV9 - TRBJ2-6 -
CASSLPGYGYTF TGTGCCAGCAGTCTGCCGGGCTATGGCTACACCTTC TRBV6-5 - TRBJ1-2 -
CASSSGQVQETQYF TGTGCCAGCAGCTCCGGACAGGTTCAAGAGACCCAGTACTTC TRBV5-8 few TRBJ2-5 TRBD1
CASSFAGVNQPQHF TGTGCCAGCAGCTTCGCTGGTGTCAATCAGCCCCAGCATTTT TRBV7-6 - TRBJ1-5 -
CASSEEWADRGQDEQFF TGTGCCAGCAGTGAAGAGTGGGCGGACAGGGGGCAGGATGAGCAGTTCTTC TRBV6-1 - TRBJ2-1 TRBD1
CASSVVDTGELFF TGTGCCAGCAGCGTAGTGGACACCGGGGAGCTGTTTTTT TRBV9 few TRBJ2-2 -
CASTRGGLSYNGQFF TGTGCCAGCACTAGAGGGGGACTTAGCTACAATGGGCAGTTCTTC TRBV27 - TRBJ2-1 -
CASSPAGARYSSGANVLTF TGTGCCAGCAGCCCCGCCGGAGCACGGTACAGCTCTGGGGCCAACGTCCTGACTTTC TRBV14 once TRBJ2-6 -
CASSYGRGGPREQFF TGTGCCAGCAGTTACGGGAGGGGGGGTCCAAGAGAGCAGTTCTTC TRBV6-5 - TRBJ2-1 -